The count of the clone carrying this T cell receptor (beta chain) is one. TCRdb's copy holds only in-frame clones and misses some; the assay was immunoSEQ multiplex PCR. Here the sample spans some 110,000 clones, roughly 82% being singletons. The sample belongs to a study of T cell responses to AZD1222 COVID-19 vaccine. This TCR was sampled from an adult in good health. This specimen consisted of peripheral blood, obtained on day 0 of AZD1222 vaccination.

CDR3 in amino acids: CATSRDRGSNAGYTF. CDR3 sequence (DNA): TGTGCCACCAGCAGGGACAGGGGGAGTAACGCGGGCTACACCTTC. This chain links TRBV15 with TRBJ1-2, with 10 positions matching TRBD1. V was pared by 3 bases and J by 8 bases, with 9 bases of the junction left unmatched. Germline V lookup: CDR1 LNHNV, CDR2 YYDKDF (reference sequence). This CDR3 is 15 amino acids long.